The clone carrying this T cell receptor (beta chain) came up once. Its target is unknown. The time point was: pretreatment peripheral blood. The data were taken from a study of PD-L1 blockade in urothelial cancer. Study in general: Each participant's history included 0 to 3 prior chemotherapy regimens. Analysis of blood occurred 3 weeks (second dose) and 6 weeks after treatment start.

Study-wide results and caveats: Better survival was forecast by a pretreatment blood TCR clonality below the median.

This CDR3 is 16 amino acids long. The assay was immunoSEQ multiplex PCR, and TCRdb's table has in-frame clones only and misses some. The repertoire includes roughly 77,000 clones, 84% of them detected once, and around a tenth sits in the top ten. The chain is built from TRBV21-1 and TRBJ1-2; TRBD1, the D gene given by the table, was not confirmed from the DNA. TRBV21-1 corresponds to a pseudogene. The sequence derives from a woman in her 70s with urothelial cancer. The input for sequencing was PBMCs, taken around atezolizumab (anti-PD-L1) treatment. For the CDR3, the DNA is TGTGCCAGCAGCCCCGAAACGGCAGGGGGCACCTATGGCTACACCTTC. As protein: CASSPETAGGTYGYTF.